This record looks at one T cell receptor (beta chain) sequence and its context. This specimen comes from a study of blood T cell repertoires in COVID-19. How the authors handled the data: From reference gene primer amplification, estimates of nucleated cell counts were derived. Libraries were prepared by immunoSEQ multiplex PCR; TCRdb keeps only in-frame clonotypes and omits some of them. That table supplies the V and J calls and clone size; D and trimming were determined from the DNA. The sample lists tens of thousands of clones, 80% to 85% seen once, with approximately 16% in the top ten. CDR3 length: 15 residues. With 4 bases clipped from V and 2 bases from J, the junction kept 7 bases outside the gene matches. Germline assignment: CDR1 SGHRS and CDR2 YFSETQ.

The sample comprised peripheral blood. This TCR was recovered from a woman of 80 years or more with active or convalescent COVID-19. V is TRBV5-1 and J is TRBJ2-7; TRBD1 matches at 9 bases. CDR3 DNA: TGCGCCAGCAGCGGGAATACAGGGGGCCCCTACGAGCAGTACTTC. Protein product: CASSGNTGGPYEQYF.